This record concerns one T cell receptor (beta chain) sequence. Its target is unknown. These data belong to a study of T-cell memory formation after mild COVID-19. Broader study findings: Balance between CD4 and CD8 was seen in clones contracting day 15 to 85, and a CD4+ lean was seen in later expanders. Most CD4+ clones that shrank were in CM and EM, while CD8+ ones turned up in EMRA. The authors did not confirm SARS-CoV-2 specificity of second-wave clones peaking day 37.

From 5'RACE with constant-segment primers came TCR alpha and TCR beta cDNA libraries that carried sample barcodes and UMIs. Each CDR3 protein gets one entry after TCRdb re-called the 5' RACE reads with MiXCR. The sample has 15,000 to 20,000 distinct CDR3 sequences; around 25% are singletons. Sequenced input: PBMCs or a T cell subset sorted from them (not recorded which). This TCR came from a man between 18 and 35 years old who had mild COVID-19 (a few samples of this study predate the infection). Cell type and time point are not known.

The CDR3 loop is CASSPPLQSSYEQYF. CDR3 in DNA: TGTGCCAGCTCACCGCCCCTCCAGAGTTCCTACGAGCAGTACTTC. This sequence joins TRBV18 and TRBJ2-7; D gene ambiguous. V was trimmed by 3 bases and J by 1 base, leaving 13 bases between them. Germline CDR1 reads KGHSH; CDR2 reads LQKENI. The CDR3 runs to 15 residues.